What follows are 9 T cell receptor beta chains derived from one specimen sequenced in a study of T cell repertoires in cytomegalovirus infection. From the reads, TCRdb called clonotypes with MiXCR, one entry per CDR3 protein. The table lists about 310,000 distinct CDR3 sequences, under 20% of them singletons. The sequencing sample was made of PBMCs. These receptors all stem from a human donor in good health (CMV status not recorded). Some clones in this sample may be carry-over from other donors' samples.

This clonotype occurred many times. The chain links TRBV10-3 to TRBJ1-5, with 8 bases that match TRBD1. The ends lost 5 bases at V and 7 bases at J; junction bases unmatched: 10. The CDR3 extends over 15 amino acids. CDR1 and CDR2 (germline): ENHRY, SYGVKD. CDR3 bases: TGTGCCATCAGTCCGGAAGGACAGGGAGAACAGCCCCAGCATTTT. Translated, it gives CAISPEGQGEQPQHF.

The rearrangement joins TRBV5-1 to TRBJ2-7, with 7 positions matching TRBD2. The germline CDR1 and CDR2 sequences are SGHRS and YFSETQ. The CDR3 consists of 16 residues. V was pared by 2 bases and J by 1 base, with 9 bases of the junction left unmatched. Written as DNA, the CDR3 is TGCGCCAGCAGCTTCCAGGGCTCTAGCGGATCCTACGAGCAGTACTTC. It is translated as CASSFQGSSGSYEQYF.

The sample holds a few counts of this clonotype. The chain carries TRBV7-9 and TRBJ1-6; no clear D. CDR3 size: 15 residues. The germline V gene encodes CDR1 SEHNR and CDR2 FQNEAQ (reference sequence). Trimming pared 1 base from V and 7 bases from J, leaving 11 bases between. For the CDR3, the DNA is TGTGCCAGCAGCTTAGGGCAGATAAAGAATTCACCCCTCCACTTT. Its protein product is CASSLGQIKNSPLHF.

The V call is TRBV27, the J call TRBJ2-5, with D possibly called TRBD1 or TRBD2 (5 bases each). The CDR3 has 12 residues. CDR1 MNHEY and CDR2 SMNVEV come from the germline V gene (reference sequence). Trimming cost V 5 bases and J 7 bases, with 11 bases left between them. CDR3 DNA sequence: TGTGCCAGCAGTAGGGACCGAGGGACCCAGTACTTC. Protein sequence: CASSRDRGTQYF.

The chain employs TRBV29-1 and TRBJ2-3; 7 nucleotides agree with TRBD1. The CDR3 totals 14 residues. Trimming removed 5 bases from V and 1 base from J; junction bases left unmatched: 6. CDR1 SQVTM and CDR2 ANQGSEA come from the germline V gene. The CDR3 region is CSVLLRGRTDTQYF. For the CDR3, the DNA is TGCAGCGTTTTATTGAGGGGGCGCACAGATACGCAGTATTTT.

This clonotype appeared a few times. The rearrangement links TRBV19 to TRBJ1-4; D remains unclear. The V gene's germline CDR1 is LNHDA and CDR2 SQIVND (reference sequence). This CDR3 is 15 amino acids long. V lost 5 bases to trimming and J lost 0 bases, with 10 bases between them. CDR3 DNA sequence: TGTGCCAGTAGTCTAAACAGAGCAACTAATGAAAAACTGTTTTTT. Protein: CASSLNRATNEKLFF.

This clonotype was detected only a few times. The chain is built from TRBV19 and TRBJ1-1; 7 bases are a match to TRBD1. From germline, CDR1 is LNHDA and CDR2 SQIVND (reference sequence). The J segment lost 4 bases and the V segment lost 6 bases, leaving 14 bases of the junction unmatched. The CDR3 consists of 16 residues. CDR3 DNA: TGTGCCAGTAGATTCTCCCGAACAGGGGCTGTCACTGAAGCTTTCTTT. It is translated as CASRFSRTGAVTEAFF.

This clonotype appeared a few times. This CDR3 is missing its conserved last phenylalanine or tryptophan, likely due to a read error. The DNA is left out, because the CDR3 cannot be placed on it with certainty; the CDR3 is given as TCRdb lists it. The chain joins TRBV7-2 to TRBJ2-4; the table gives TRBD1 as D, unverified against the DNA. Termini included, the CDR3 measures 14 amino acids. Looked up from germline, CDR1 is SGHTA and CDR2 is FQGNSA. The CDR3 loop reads CASSSLGTGGPPRL.

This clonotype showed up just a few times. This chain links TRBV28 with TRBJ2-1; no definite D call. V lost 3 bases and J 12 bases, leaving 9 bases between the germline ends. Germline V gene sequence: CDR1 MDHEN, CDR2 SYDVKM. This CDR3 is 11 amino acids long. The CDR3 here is CASSFGSVQFF. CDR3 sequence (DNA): TGTGCCAGCAGTTTCGGGTCGGTGCAGTTCTTC.